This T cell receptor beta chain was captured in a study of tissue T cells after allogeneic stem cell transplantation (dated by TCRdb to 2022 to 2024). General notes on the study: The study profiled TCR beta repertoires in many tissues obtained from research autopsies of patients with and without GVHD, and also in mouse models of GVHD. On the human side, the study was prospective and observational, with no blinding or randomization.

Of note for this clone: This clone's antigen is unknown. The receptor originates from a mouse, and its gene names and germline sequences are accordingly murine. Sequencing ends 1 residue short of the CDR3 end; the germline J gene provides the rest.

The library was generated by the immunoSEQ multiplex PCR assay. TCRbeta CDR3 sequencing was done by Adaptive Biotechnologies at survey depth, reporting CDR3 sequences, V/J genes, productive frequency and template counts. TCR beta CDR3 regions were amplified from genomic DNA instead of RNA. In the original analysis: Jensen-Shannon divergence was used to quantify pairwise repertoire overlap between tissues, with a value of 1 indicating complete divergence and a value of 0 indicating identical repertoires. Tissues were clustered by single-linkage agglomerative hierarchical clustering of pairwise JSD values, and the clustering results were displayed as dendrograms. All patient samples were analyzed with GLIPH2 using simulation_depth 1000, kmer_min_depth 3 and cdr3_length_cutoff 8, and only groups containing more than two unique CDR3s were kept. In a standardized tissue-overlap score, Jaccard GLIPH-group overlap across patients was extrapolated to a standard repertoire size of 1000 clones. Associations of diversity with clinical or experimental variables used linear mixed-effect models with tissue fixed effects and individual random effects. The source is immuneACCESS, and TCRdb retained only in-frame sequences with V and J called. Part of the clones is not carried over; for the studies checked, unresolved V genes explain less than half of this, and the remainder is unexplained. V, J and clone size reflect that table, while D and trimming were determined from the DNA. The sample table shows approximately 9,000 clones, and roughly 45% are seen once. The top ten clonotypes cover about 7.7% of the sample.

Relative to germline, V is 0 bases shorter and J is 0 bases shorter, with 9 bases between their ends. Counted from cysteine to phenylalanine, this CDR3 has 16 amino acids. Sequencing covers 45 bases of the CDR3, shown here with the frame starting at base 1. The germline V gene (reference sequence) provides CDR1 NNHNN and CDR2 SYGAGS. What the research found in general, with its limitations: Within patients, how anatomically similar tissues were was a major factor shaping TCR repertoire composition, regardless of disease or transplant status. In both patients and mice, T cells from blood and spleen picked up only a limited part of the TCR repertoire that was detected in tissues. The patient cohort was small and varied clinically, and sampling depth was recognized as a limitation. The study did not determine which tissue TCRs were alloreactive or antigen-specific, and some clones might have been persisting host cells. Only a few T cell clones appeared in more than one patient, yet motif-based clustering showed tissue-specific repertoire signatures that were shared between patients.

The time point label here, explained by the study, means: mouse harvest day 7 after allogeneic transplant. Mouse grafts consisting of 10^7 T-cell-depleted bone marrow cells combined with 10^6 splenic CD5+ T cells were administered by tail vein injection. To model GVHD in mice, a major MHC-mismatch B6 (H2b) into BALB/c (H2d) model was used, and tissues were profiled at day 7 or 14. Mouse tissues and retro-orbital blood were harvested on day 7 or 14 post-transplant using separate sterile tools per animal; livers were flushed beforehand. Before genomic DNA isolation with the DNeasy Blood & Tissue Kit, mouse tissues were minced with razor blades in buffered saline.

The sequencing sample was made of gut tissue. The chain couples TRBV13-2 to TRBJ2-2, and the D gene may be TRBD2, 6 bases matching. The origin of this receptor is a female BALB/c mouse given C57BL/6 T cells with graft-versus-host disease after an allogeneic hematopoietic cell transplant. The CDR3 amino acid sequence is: CASGDATGSNTGQLYF. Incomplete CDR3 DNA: TGTGCCAGCGGTGATGCTACTGGGTCAAACACCGGGCAGCTCTAC.